This T cell receptor (beta chain) was identified in a study of regulatory T cells in long-lasting Graves disease. As to time point: persistent/refractory GD, antithyroid drugs over 5 years with positive TRAb. There was RNA extracted from PBMCs, and the TCR library was made from it. This clonotype was counted between two and nine times. Library construction for TCR beta used iRepertoire HTBI primers and Arm-PCR of CDR3 regions. TCRdb reanalysed the multiplex PCR reads using MiXCR and keeps one entry per CDR3 protein. Among about 470,000 distinct CDR3 sequences, around a fifth were seen once, and the ten largest hold around 7%. V was shortened by 4 bases and J by 8 bases, with 15 bases between the two germline ends. In germline, CDR1 is SGHTA, CDR2 FQGTGA. The CDR3 runs 14 residues.

The rearrangement links TRBV7-3 to TRBJ2-1; D is unresolved. Material: peripheral blood mononuclear cells (PBMCs), obtained when the disease was refractory, from a patient treated with antithyroid drugs. This TCR was recovered from a female donor with Graves disease. The CDR3, as DNA: TGTGCCAGCAGCTCGCGCTGGGCCGTGGATGAGCAGTTCTTC. Protein: CASSSRWAVDEQFF.